This is a list of T cell receptor beta chains from one sample in a study of CD8 T cells in ankylosing spondylitis. From the 5' RACE reads, TCRdb called clonotypes with MiXCR, one entry per CDR3 protein. The sample holds a few hundred thousand distinct CDR3 sequences, less than 25% seen once. The sequenced sample was blood, either unsorted or a sorted T cell fraction (not recorded which). These receptors were obtained from a female donor with ankylosing spondylitis or in good health (not recorded which). Each CDR3 is given with its conserved first and last residue. D genes are given only for firm matches. Only part of the rows carry a size: once, few, many, or a class if the clone is expanded.

CDR3 protein: CASSALFSTDTQYF
CDR3 DNA: TGTGCCAGCAGCGCTCTATTTAGCACAGATACGCAGTATTTT
V gene: TRBV9
D gene: .
J gene: TRBJ2-3
clone size: .

CDR3 protein: CSGGLLSYEQYF
CDR3 DNA: TGCAGTGGAGGACTCCTATCCTACGAGCAGTACTTC
V gene: TRBV20-1
D gene: .
J gene: TRBJ2-7
clone size: few

CDR3 protein: CASSNPRLAGHTDTQYF
CDR3 DNA: TGTGCCAGCAGCAACCCTCGACTAGCGGGACACACAGATACGCAGTATTTT
V gene: TRBV12-3/TRBV12-4
D gene: TRBD2
J gene: TRBJ2-3
clone size: few

CDR3 protein: CSAPKDNMNTEAFF
CDR3 DNA: TGCAGTGCTCCCAAGGACAACATGAACACTGAAGCTTTCTTT
V gene: TRBV20-1
D gene: .
J gene: TRBJ1-1
clone size: few

CDR3 protein: CASSQDHPGWSTDTQYF
CDR3 DNA: TGCGCCAGCAGCCAAGATCACCCGGGCTGGTCCACAGATACGCAGTATTTT
V gene: TRBV4-3
D gene: .
J gene: TRBJ2-3
clone size: few

CDR3 protein: CATTGLYNEQFF
CDR3 DNA: TGTGCCACCACGGGACTGTACAATGAGCAGTTCTTC
V gene: TRBV6-2/TRBV6-3
D gene: .
J gene: TRBJ2-1
clone size: .

CDR3 protein: CASSLSADTQYF
CDR3 DNA: TGTGCCAGCAGCTTAAGCGCGGATACGCAGTATTTT
V gene: TRBV7-2
D gene: .
J gene: TRBJ2-3
clone size: many

CDR3 protein: CASTFDRAQPQHF
CDR3 DNA: TGTGCCAGCACCTTCGACAGGGCTCAGCCCCAGCATTTT
V gene: TRBV2
D gene: TRBD1
J gene: TRBJ1-5
clone size: .

CDR3 protein: CASSYSRLAGGPEIEQFF
CDR3 DNA: TGTGCCAGCAGTTACTCAAGACTAGCGGGAGGGCCGGAGATTGAGCAGTTCTTC
V gene: TRBV6-5
D gene: TRBD2
J gene: TRBJ2-1
clone size: few

CDR3 protein: CASSYSPATNEKLFF
CDR3 DNA: TGTGCCAGCAGCTACTCACCTGCAACTAATGAAAAACTGTTTTTT
V gene: TRBV7-2
D gene: .
J gene: TRBJ1-4
clone size: .